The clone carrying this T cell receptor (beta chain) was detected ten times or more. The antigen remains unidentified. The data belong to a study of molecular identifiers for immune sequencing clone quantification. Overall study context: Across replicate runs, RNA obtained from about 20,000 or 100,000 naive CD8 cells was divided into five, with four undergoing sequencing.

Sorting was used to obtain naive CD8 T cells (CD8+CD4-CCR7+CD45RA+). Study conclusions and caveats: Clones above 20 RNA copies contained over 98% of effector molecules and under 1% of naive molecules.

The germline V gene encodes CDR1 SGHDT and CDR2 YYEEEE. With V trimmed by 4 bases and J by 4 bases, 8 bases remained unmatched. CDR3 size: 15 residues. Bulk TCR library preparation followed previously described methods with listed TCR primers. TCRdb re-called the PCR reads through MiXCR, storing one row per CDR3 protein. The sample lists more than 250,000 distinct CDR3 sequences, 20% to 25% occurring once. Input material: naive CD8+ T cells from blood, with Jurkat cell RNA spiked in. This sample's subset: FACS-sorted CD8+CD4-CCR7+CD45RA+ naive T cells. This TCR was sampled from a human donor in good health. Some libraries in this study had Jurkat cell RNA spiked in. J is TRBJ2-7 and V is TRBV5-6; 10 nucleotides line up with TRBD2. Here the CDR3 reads CASSPSTSGVYEQYF. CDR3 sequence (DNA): TGTGCCAGCAGCCCCTCCACTAGCGGGGTATACGAGCAGTACTTC.